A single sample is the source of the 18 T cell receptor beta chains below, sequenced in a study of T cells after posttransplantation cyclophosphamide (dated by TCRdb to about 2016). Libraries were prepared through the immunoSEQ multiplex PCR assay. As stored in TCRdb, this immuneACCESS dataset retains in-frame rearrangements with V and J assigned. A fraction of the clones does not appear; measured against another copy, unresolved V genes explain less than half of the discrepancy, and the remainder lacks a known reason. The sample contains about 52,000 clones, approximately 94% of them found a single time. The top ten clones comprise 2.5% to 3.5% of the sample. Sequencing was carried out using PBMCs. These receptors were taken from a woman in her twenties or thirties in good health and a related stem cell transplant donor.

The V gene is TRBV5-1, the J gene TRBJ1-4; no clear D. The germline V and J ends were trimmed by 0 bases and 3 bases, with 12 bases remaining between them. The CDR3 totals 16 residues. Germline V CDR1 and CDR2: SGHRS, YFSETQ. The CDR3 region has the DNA TGCGCCAGCAGCTTGGCCACGGCGGGCGCTAATGAAAAACTGTTTTTT. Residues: CASSLATAGANEKLFF.

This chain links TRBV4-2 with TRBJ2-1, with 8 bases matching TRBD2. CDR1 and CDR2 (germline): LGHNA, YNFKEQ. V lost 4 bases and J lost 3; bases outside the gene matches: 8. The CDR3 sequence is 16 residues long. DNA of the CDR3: TGTGCCAGCAGCCCAGAGAGAAGCGGGGGCTACAATGAGCAGTTCTTC. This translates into CASSPERSGGYNEQFF.

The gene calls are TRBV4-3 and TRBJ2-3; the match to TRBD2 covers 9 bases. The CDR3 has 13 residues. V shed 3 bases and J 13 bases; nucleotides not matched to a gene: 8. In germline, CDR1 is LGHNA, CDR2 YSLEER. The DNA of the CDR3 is TGCGCCAGCAGCCAGCACTTAGCGGGGGCCGAGTATTTT. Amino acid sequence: CASSQHLAGAEYF.

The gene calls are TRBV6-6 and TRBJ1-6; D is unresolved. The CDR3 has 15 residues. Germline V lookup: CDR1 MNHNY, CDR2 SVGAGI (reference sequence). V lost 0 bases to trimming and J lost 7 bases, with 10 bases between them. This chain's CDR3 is CASSYSSGSNSPLHF. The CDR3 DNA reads TGTGCCAGCAGTTACTCGAGCGGGTCCAATTCACCCCTCCACTTT.

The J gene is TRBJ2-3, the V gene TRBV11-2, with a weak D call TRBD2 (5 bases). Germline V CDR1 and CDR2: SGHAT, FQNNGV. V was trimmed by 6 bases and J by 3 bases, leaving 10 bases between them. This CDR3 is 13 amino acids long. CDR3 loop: CASRLPGTDTQYF. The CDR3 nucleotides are TGTGCCAGCAGACTACCGGGGACAGATACGCAGTATTTT. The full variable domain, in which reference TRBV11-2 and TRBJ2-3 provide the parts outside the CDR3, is EAGVAQSPRYKIIEKRQSVAFWCNPISGHATLYWYQQILGQGPKLLIQFQNNGVVDDSQLPKDRFSAERLKGVDSTLKIQPAKLEDSAVYLCASRLPGTDTQYFGPGTRLTVL.

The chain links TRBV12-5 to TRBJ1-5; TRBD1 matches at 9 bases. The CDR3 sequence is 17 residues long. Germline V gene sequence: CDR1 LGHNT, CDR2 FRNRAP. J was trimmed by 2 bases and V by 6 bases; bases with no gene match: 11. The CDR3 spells CASGEGQGIFRNQPQHF. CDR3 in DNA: TGTGCTAGTGGAGAAGGACAGGGGATATTTCGCAATCAGCCCCAGCATTTT.

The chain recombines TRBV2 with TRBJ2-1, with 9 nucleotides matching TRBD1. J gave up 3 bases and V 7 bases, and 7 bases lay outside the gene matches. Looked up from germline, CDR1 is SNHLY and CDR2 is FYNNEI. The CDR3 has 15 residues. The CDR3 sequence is CASTQQGAGYNEQFF. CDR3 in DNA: TGTGCCAGCACACAACAGGGGGCAGGCTACAATGAGCAGTTCTTC.

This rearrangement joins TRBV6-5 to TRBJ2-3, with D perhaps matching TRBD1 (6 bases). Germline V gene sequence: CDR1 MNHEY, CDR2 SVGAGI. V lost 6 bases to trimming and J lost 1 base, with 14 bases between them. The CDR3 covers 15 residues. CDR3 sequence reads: CASRSGAGGTDTQYF. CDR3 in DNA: TGTGCCAGCAGGAGTGGAGCAGGGGGCACAGATACGCAGTATTTT.

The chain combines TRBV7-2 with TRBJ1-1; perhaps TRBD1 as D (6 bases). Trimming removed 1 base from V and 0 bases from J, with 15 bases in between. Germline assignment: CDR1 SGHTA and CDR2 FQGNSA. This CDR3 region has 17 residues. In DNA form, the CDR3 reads TGTGCCAGCAGCTTAGTTCCTATGGGGGCAATGAACACTGAAGCTTTCTTT. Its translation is CASSLVPMGAMNTEAFF.

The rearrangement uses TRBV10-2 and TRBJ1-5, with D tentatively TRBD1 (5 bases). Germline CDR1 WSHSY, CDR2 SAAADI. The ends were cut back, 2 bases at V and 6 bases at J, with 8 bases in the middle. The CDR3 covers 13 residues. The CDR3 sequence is CASSEGARQPQHF. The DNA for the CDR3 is TGCGCCAGCAGTGAGGGGGCGCGTCAGCCCCAGCATTTT.

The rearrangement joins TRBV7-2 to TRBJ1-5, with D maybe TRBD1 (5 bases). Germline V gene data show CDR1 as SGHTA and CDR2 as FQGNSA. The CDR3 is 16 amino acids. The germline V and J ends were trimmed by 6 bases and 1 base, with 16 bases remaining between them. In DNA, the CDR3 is TGTGCCAGCAGTTTGACGGGGGGTTTGAGCAATCAGCCCCAGCATTTT. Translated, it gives CASSLTGGLSNQPQHF.

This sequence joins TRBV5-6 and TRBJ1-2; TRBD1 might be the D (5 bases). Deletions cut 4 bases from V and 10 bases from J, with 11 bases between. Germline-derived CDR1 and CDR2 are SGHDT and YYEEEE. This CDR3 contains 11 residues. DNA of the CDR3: TGTGCCAGCAGCGCAGGGTTTGCCTACACCTTC. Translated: CASSAGFAYTF.

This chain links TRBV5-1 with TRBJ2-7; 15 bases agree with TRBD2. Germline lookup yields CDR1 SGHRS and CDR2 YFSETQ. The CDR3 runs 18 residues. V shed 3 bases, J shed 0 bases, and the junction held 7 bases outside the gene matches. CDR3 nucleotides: TGCGCCAGCAGCTGGACTAGCGGGGGGGATTTAAGCTCCTACGAGCAGTACTTC. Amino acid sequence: CASSWTSGGDLSSYEQYF.

Here the CDR3 DNA reads TGTGCCAGCAGCTTAACGGGAACCGGGGAGCTGTTTTTT. Translated: CASSLTGTGELFF. V gene TRBV13 combines with J gene TRBJ2-2, with D possibly TRBD2 on 5 matching bases. Trimming removed 2 bases from V and 5 bases from J, with 6 bases in between. The CDR3 totals 13 residues. Per the germline V gene, CDR1 is PRHDT and CDR2 is FYEKMQ (reference sequence). Full variable domain (outside the CDR3, taken from reference TRBV13 and TRBJ2-2): AAGVIQSPRHLIKEKRETATLKCYPIPRHDTVYWYQQGPGQDPQFLISFYEKMQSDKGSIPDRFSAQQFSDYHSELNMSSLELGDSALYFCASSLTGTGELFFGEGSRLTVL.

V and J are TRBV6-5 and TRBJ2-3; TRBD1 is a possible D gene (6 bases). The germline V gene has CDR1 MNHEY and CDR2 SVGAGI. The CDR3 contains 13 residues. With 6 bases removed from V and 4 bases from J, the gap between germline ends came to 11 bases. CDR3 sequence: CASSRTEADTQYF. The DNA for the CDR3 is TGTGCCAGCAGCCGGACAGAGGCAGATACGCAGTATTTT.

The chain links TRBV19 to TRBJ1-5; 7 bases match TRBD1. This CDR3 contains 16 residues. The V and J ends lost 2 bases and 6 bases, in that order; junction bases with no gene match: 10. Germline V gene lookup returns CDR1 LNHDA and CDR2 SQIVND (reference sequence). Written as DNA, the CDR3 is TGTGCCAGTAGTATAATCCCCCCAGGGGGACGTCAGCCCCAGCATTTT. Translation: CASSIIPPGGRQPQHF.

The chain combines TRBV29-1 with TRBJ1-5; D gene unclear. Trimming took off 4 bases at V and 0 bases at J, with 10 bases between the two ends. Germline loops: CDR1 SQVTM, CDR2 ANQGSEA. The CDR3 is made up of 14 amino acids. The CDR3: CSVGTADSNQPQHF. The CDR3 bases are TGCAGCGTTGGTACGGCGGATAGCAATCAGCCCCAGCATTTT.

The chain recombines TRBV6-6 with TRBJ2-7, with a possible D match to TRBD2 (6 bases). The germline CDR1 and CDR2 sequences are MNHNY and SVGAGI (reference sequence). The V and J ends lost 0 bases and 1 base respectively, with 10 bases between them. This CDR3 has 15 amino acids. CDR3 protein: CASSYSAGRSYEQYF. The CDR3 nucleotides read TGTGCCAGCAGTTACTCCGCAGGGAGGTCCTACGAGCAGTACTTC.